A single sample gave rise to the 32 T cell receptor beta chains below, sequenced in a study of cytomegalovirus exposure and HLA in healthy donors. 60 Vbeta and 13 Jbeta primers were used in PCR. The table came from immunoSEQ multiplex PCR; TCRdb's copy has only in-frame clones and leaves some out. The repertoire has 100,000 to 150,000 clones, about 70% of them found once; the top ten carry 2.6%. Sequenced material: PBMCs. The receptor source for this set is a woman aged 55-69 years in good health and CMV-seropositive.

This chain links TRBV5-4 with TRBJ1-1; tentative D call: TRBD1 (6 bases). CDR1 is SGHNT, CDR2 YYREEE, per germline (reference sequence). V dropped 4 bases and J dropped 1 base, with 11 bases sitting between them. This CDR3 is built from 14 residues. The CDR3 region has the DNA TGTGCCAGCAGCAAGAACAGGGAGAACACTGAAGCTTTCTTT. This sequence encodes CASSKNRENTEAFF.

This clone was observed a handful of times. The chain carries TRBV28 and TRBJ2-7; TRBD2 is a possible D gene (7 bases). The germline V gene has CDR1 MDHEN and CDR2 SYDVKM. The CDR3 extends over 17 amino acids. Between the trimmed V and J ends, which lost 7 bases and 4 bases, there was a span of 26 bases. The CDR3 region is CASTAIGRGAQTYEQYF. The DNA of the CDR3 is TGTGCCAGCACAGCCATCGGACGGGGGGCGCAAACGTACGAGCAGTACTTC.

This clone was observed a few times. The chain is built from TRBV7-9 and TRBJ2-1; possible D gene TRBD2, 5 bases. The CDR3 covers 14 residues. V lost 3 bases and J 9 bases, leaving 15 bases between the germline ends. Germline V gene sequence: CDR1 SEHNR, CDR2 FQNEAQ (reference sequence). The CDR3 bases are TGTGCCAGCAGCTTCCCCTCGATGGGGAGTGAGCAGTTCTTC. As protein: CASSFPSMGSEQFF.

This chain connects TRBV2 to TRBJ1-2; unclear D gene. The germline gives CDR1 SNHLY, CDR2 FYNNEI. The V and J ends lost 2 bases and 4 bases respectively, with 11 bases between them. The CDR3 has 14 amino acids. This CDR3 is CASSESTTGYGYTF. CDR3 DNA: TGTGCCAGCAGTGAAAGCACAACGGGCTATGGCTACACCTTC.

The rearrangement links TRBV7-8 to TRBJ1-4; D is perhaps TRBD1 (5 bases). Trimming pared 5 bases from V and 7 bases from J, leaving 17 bases between. CDR1 SGHVS and CDR2 FQNEAQ come from the germline V gene. CDR3 length: 15 amino acids. This CDR3 is CASSPGPQRGEKLFF. DNA of the CDR3: TGTGCCAGCAGCCCCGGCCCACAAAGGGGTGAAAAACTGTTTTTT.

The chain is built from TRBV7-2 and TRBJ1-6, with 7 bases lining up with TRBD1. Germline lookup yields CDR1 SGHTA and CDR2 FQGNSA. V shed 1 base, J shed 7 bases, and the junction held 7 bases outside the gene matches. This CDR3 region has 16 residues. DNA of the CDR3: TGTGCCAGCAGCTTAGAAGGACAGGCCCTAAATTCACCCCTCCACTTT. Residues: CASSLEGQALNSPLHF. The whole variable domain, remainder taken from reference TRBV7-2 and TRBJ1-6, is GAGVSQSPSNKVTEKGKDVELRCDPISGHTALYWYRQSLGQGLEFLIYFQGNSAPDKSGLPSDRFSAERTGGSVSTLTIQRTQQEDSAVYLCASSLEGQALNSPLHFGNGTRLTVT.

The J gene is TRBJ1-5, the V gene TRBV27, with unresolved D. The CDR3 is 14 amino acids. Per germline, CDR1 MNHEY and CDR2 SMNVEV (reference sequence). Trimming left V 1 base short and J 6 bases short, with 10 bases between. CDR3 sequence: CASSLFSGFQPQHF. CDR3 sequence (DNA): TGTGCCAGCAGTTTATTCTCGGGGTTTCAGCCCCAGCATTTT.

The J gene is TRBJ1-6, the V gene TRBV21-1; whether TRBD1, the table's D call, matches the DNA was not checked. TRBV21-1 is marked as a pseudogene. This CDR3 is built from 15 residues. The CDR3: CASSKGTGYNSPLHF. The CDR3 DNA reads TGTGCCAGCAGCAAGGGGACAGGGTATAATTCACCCCTCCACTTT.

This clone was recorded only once. V is TRBV12-5 and J is TRBJ2-3; D is perhaps TRBD1 (5 bases). Trimming shortened V by 1 base and J by 2 bases, and 13 bases separated the two germline ends. CDR3 size: 16 residues. The V gene's germline CDR1 is LGHNT and CDR2 FRNRAP. The CDR3 DNA reads TGTGCTAGTGGTTTGGGTCGCCGGACAAACACAGATACGCAGTATTTT. This sequence encodes CASGLGRRTNTDTQYF.

V is TRBV6-5 and J is TRBJ2-1, with a tentative D call TRBD1 (6 bases). Germline V gene sequence: CDR1 MNHEY, CDR2 SVGAGI. CDR3 length: 15 amino acids. With 5 bases removed from V and 5 bases from J, the gap between germline ends came to 16 bases. CDR3 region: CASSQTRGTNNEQFF. CDR3 bases: TGTGCCAGCAGTCAAACAAGGGGGACAAACAATGAGCAGTTCTTC.

The rearrangement uses TRBV5-5 and TRBJ1-5; 7 bases map to TRBD1. Looked up from germline, CDR1 is SGHKS and CDR2 is YYEKEE (reference sequence). The V and J ends lost 1 base and 0 bases, in that order; junction bases with no gene match: 4. This CDR3 comprises 16 residues. CDR3 DNA sequence: TGTGCCAGCAGCTTGCGGACAGGACCTAGCAATCAGCCCCAGCATTTT. It translates to CASSLRTGPSNQPQHF.

The chain combines TRBV2 with TRBJ1-1; 7 nucleotides line up with TRBD1. Trimming took 6 bases from V and 0 from J; bases not matched to a gene: 1. Germline V gives CDR1 SNHLY, CDR2 FYNNEI. CDR3 length: 13 residues. This chain's CDR3 is CASRQGLNTEAFF. CDR3 coding DNA: TGTGCCAGCAGACAGGGGTTGAACACTGAAGCTTTCTTT. Combining the CDR3 with reference TRBV2 and TRBJ1-1 gives the whole variable domain EPEVTQTPSHQVTQMGQEVILRCVPISNHLYFYWYRQILGQKVEFLVSFYNNEISEKSEIFDDQFSVERPDGSNFTLKIRSTKLEDSAMYFCASRQGLNTEAFFGQGTRLTVV.

This clone was recorded once. The chain uses TRBV27 and TRBJ2-1; maybe TRBD2 (5 bases). CDR1 and CDR2 from the germline V gene are MNHEY and SMNVEV (reference sequence). CDR3 length: 13 amino acids. V was pared by 6 bases and J by 4 bases, with 10 bases between. CDR3 in DNA: TGTGCCAGCAGGCCGGGGTGGTACAATGAGCAGTTCTTC. This sequence encodes CASRPGWYNEQFF.

The chain links TRBV6-1 to TRBJ2-3; weak D call: TRBD1 (5 bases). Deletions cut 7 bases from V and 9 bases from J, with 8 bases between. From germline, CDR1 is MNHNS and CDR2 SASEGT. The CDR3 has 10 residues. CDR3 sequence: CASMGLTQYF. As DNA, the CDR3 is TGTGCCAGCATGGGGCTAACGCAGTATTTT.

Only a few counts were recorded for this clone. This chain uses TRBV11-3 with TRBJ1-6, with D perhaps TRBD1 (6 bases). CDR1 and CDR2 (germline): SGHNT, YENEEA. The CDR3 contains 18 residues. V lost 5 bases to trimming and J lost 8 bases, with 25 bases between them. CDR3: CASSHLGRGTGWDSPLHF. CDR3 sequence (DNA): TGTGCCAGCAGCCACTTGGGCAGGGGAACGGGTTGGGATTCACCCCTCCACTTT.

The chain joins TRBV9 to TRBJ2-1, with no clear D. Trimming removed 0 bases at V and 5 bases at J, with 9 bases between. The CDR3 has 14 residues. From germline, CDR1 is SGDLS and CDR2 YYNGEE. For the CDR3, the DNA is TGTGCCAGCAGCGTAGGGGCCAAAAACAATGAGCAGTTCTTC. The encoded protein is CASSVGAKNNEQFF.

This clone has only a few counts. This chain connects TRBV29-1 to TRBJ1-1; D is uncertain. Trimming left V 3 bases short and J 1 base short, with 6 bases between. The CDR3 covers 12 residues. CDR1 is SQVTM, CDR2 ANQGSEA, per germline. In DNA form, the CDR3 reads TGCAGCGTTGACAAACAGAACACTGAAGCTTTCTTT. Translating gives CSVDKQNTEAFF.

The genes are TRBV28 and TRBJ1-5, with 9 bases that match TRBD1. The length of the CDR3 is 15 residues. Losses at the gene ends were 8 bases for V and 3 bases for J; bases not matched to a gene: 8. The germline V gene encodes CDR1 MDHEN and CDR2 SYDVKM. The CDR3 nucleotides are TGTGCCAGCTACCCGACAGGGGGTTTCAATCAGCCCCAGCATTTT. It is translated as CASYPTGGFNQPQHF.

The V and J genes are TRBV5-1 and TRBJ1-2; no firm D call. V was shortened by 4 bases and J by 0 bases, with 13 bases between the two germline ends. Germline V gives CDR1 SGHRS, CDR2 YFSETQ. The CDR3 loop spans 15 amino acids. The CDR3 bases are TGCGCCAGCAGCCTCAGTCCTGGAGCTAACTATGGCTACACCTTC. Translated: CASSLSPGANYGYTF.

Only a few counts were recorded for this clone. This chain joins TRBV7-2 and TRBJ1-1; 8 bases fit TRBD1. The CDR3 length is 15 residues. Germline-derived CDR1 and CDR2 are SGHTA and FQGNSA. With 5 bases clipped from V and 6 bases from J, the junction kept 11 bases outside the gene matches. The CDR3 region is CASSPRTGIGAEAFF. The CDR3 nucleotides read TGTGCCAGCAGCCCGCGGACAGGGATCGGAGCTGAAGCTTTCTTT.

This clone occurred a few times. This chain links TRBV21-1 with TRBJ1-1; TRBD1 is the table's D call and was not checked against the DNA. TRBV21-1 is noted as a pseudogene. The CDR3 loop spans 11 amino acids. The CDR3 region has the DNA TGTGCCAGCACCACCGACAGGGGAGCTTTCTTT. Translation: CASTTDRGAFF.

This clone was seen a handful of times. This chain links TRBV7-9 with TRBJ1-5; perhaps TRBD1 as D (6 bases). Germline V lookup: CDR1 SEHNR, CDR2 FQNEAQ (reference sequence). There are 14 residues in the CDR3. V lost 4 bases to trimming and J lost 5 bases, with 12 bases between them. The CDR3: CASSSRAGDQPQHF. The DNA of the CDR3 is TGTGCCAGCAGCTCTAGGGCAGGGGATCAGCCCCAGCATTTT.

CDR3 in DNA: TGTGCCAGCAGTTACAAGTCGCGAGACAATGAGCAGTTCTTC. Amino acid sequence: CASSYKSRDNEQFF. The V gene is TRBV6-6, the J gene TRBJ2-1, with D hard to call. V was pared by 2 bases and J by 5 bases, with 10 bases between. The CDR3 totals 14 residues. Germline lookup yields CDR1 MNHNY and CDR2 SVGAGI (reference sequence).

The chain carries TRBV6-1 and TRBJ2-5; 7 bases fit TRBD2. The CDR3 has 15 amino acids. CDR1 is MNHNS, CDR2 SASEGT, per germline. With V trimmed by 7 bases and J by 0 bases, 8 bases remained unmatched. The chain's CDR3 is CASTEGRGHQETQYF. The CDR3 region has the DNA TGTGCCAGCACCGAAGGGAGGGGTCACCAAGAGACCCAGTACTTC.

This sequence joins TRBV7-9 and TRBJ2-3; D gene uncertain. From germline, CDR1 is SEHNR and CDR2 FQNEAQ (reference sequence). The CDR3 extends over 13 amino acids. Trimming took 5 bases from V and 1 from J, leaving 7 bases between them. The CDR3 bases are TGTGCCAGCAGCCCCGGTGGCACAGATACGCAGTATTTT. The encoded protein is CASSPGGTDTQYF. Looking up the rest from reference TRBV7-9 and TRBJ2-3 gives the full variable domain: DTGVSQNPRHKITKRGQNVTFRCDPISEHNRLYWYRQTLGQGPEFLTYFQNEAQLEKSRLLSDRFSAERPKGSFSTLEIQRTEQGDSAMYLCASSPGGTDTQYFGPGTRLTVL.

The rearrangement uses TRBV25-1 and TRBJ1-1, with D maybe TRBD1 (5 bases). The CDR3 is 13 residues long. The ends were cut back, 9 bases at V and 0 bases at J, with 11 bases in the middle. CDR1 is MGHDK, CDR2 SYGVNS, per germline. CDR3 residues: CASRGYMNTEAFF. DNA for the CDR3: TGTGCCAGTAGGGGCTATATGAACACTGAAGCTTTCTTT.

The CDR3 loop is CASSFGTGGESLEQYF. Written as DNA, the CDR3 is TGTGCCAGCAGTTTCGGGACAGGGGGCGAATCCCTCGAGCAGTACTTC. The rearrangement links TRBV6-5 to TRBJ2-7, with 12 bases that match TRBD1. Germline loops: CDR1 MNHEY, CDR2 SVGAGI. This CDR3 has 16 amino acids. The V and J ends lost 4 bases and 6 bases, in that order; junction bases with no gene match: 10.

The chain uses TRBV2 and TRBJ1-1; D perhaps matches TRBD1 (5 bases). Trimming shortened V by 10 bases and J by 3 bases, and 12 bases separated the two germline ends. CDR1 is SNHLY and CDR2 is FYNNEI in the germline V gene. This CDR3 has 12 residues. The chain's CDR3 is CATSGGDTEAFF. The CDR3 DNA reads TGTGCCACCTCGGGGGGGGACACTGAAGCTTTCTTT. The full variable domain, with the rest looked up from reference TRBV2 and TRBJ1-1, is EPEVTQTPSHQVTQMGQEVILRCVPISNHLYFYWYRQILGQKVEFLVSFYNNEISEKSEIFDDQFSVERPDGSNFTLKIRSTKLEDSAMYFCATSGGDTEAFFGQGTRLTVV.

The rearrangement joins TRBV5-1 to TRBJ2-2; unclear D gene. The CDR3 is 14 residues long. V was pared by 0 bases and J by 1 base, with 4 bases between. Germline V gene sequence: CDR1 SGHRS, CDR2 YFSETQ. The CDR3 coding sequence is TGCGCCAGCAGCTTGGCCATGAACACCGGGGAGCTGTTTTTT. It is translated as CASSLAMNTGELFF.

This clone was counted once. V and J are TRBV2 and TRBJ1-2, with D possibly matching TRBD1 (6 bases). CDR1 SNHLY and CDR2 FYNNEI come from the germline V gene. This CDR3 is built from 13 residues. V lost 3 bases, J lost 7 bases, and 12 bases lay in between. CDR3 in DNA: TGTGCCAGCAGTGAGGCAGGGGCGGCTGGCTACACCTTC. Protein product: CASSEAGAAGYTF. Supplemented by reference TRBV2 and TRBJ1-2, the full variable domain reads EPEVTQTPSHQVTQMGQEVILRCVPISNHLYFYWYRQILGQKVEFLVSFYNNEISEKSEIFDDQFSVERPDGSNFTLKIRSTKLEDSAMYFCASSEAGAAGYTFGSGTRLTVV.

The chain uses TRBV9 and TRBJ2-5; D is ambiguous. CDR1 and CDR2 (germline): SGDLS, YYNGEE. Trimming left V 0 bases short and J 4 bases short, with 10 bases between. The CDR3 totals 14 residues. The CDR3 loop is CASSVAWAGETQYF. The CDR3 DNA sequence: TGTGCCAGCAGCGTAGCTTGGGCAGGAGAGACCCAGTACTTC.

This chain connects TRBV12-5 to TRBJ2-3, with D possibly being TRBD1 (5 bases). With 1 base removed from V and 6 bases from J, the gap between germline ends came to 11 bases. The CDR3 is 14 amino acids. Germline-derived CDR1 and CDR2 are LGHNT and FRNRAP. CDR3 sequence: CASGLGLTVDTQYF. DNA of the CDR3: TGTGCTAGTGGTTTGGGGCTGACAGTGGATACGCAGTATTTT.